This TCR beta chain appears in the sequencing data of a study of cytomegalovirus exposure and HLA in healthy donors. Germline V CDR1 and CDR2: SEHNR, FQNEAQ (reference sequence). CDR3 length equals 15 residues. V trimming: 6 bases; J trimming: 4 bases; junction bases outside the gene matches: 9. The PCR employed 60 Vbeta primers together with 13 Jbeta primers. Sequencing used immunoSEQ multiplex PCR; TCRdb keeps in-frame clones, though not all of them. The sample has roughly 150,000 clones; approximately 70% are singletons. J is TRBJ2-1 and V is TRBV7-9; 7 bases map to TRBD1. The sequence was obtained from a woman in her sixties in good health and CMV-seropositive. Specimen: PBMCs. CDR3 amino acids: CASRSRDSGYNEQFF. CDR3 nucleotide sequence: TGTGCCAGCAGGTCCCGGGACAGTGGGTACAATGAGCAGTTCTTC.